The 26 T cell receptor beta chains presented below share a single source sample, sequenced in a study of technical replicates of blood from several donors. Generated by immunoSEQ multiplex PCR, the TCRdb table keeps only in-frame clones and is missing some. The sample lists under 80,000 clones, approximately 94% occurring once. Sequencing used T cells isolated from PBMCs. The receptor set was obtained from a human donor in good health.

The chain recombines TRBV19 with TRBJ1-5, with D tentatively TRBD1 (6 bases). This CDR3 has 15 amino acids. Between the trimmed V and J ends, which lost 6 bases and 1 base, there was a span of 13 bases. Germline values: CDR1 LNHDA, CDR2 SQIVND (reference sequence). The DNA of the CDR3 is TGTGCCAGTAGATCACAGGGATCGAGCAATCAGCCCCAGCATTTT. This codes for CASRSQGSSNQPQHF.

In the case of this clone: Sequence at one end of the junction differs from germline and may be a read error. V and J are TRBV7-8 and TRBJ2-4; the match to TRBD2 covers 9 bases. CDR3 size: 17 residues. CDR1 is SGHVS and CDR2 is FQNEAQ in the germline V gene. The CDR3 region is CASSVATAGTSFYIQYF. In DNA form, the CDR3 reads TGTGCCAGCAGCGTAGCGACCGCCGGGACTAGCTTCTACATTCAGTACTTC.

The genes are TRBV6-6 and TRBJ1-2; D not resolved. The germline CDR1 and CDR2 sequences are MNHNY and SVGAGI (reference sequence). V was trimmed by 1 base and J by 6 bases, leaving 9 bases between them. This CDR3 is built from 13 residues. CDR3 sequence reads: CASSYLRADGYTF. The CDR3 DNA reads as TGTGCCAGCAGTTACTTGAGGGCCGATGGCTACACCTTC.

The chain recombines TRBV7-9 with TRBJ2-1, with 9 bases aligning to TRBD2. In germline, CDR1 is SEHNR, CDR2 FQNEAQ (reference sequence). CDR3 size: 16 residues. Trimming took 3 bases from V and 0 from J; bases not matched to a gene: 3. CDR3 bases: TGTGCCAGCAGCTTTGGGACTAGCAGCTCCTACAATGAGCAGTTCTTC. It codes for CASSFGTSSSYNEQFF.

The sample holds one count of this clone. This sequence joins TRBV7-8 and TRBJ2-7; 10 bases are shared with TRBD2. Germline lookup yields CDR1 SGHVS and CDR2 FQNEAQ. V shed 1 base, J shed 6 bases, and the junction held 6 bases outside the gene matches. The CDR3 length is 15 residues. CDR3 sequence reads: CASSLDSGRAGEQYF. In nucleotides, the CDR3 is TGTGCCAGCAGCTTAGACAGCGGGAGGGCCGGCGAGCAGTACTTC.

CDR3 sequence: CASSLPPGSGNTIYF. DNA for the CDR3: TGTGCCAGCAGTTTACCCCCCGGCTCTGGAAACACCATATATTTT. The V call is TRBV28, the J call TRBJ1-3; no reliable D call. Germline lookup yields CDR1 MDHEN and CDR2 SYDVKM. CDR3 size: 15 residues. V lost 2 bases to trimming and J lost 0 bases, with 8 bases between them.

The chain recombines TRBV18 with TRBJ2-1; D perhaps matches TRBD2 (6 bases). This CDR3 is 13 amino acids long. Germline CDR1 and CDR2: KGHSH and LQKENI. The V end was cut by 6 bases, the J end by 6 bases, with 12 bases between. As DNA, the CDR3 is TGTGCCAGCTCCCTCGGGAGCTTCAATGAGCAGTTCTTC. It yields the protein CASSLGSFNEQFF.

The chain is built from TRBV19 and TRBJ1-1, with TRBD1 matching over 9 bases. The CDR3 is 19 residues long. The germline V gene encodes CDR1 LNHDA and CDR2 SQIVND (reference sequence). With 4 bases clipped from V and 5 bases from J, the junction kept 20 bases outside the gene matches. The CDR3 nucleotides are TGTGCCAGTAGTACCCCCCCGGACAGGGGAAAGGGGATATGGACTGAAGCTTTCTTT. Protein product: CASSTPPDRGKGIWTEAFF.

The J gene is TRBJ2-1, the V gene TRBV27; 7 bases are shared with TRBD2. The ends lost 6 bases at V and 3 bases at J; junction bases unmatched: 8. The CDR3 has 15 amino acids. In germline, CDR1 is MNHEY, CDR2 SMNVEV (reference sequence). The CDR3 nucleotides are TGTGCCAGCAGCCCCGGGACTAATGTCTACAATGAGCAGTTCTTC. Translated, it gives CASSPGTNVYNEQFF.

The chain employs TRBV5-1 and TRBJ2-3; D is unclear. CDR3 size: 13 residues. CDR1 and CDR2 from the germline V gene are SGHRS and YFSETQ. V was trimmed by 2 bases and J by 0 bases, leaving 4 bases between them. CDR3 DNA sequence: TGCGCCAGCAGCTTCGGGAGCACAGATACGCAGTATTTT. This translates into CASSFGSTDTQYF.

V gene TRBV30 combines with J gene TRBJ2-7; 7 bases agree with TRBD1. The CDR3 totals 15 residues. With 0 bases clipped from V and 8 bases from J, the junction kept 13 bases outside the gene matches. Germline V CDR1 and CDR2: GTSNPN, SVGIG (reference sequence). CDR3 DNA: TGTGCCTGGAGTGTACGAGACAGGGATAACGATCAGCAGTACTTC. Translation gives CAWSVRDRDNDQQYF.

The CDR3 region is CAWSDFYGDRGSDEQYF. The CDR3 DNA reads TGTGCCTGGAGTGATTTTTATGGGGACAGGGGTTCCGACGAGCAGTACTTC. The rearrangement uses TRBV30 and TRBJ2-7, with 10 bases lining up with TRBD1. V was pared by 1 base and J by 5 bases, with 14 bases of the junction left unmatched. The CDR3 is 17 amino acids. The V gene's germline CDR1 is GTSNPN and CDR2 SVGIG (reference sequence).

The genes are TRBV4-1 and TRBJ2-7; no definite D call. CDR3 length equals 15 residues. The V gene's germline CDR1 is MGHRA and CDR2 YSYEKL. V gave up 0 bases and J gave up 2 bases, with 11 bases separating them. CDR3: CASSQDIRLAYEQYF. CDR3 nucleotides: TGCGCCAGCAGCCAAGATATTCGGCTAGCCTACGAGCAGTACTTC.

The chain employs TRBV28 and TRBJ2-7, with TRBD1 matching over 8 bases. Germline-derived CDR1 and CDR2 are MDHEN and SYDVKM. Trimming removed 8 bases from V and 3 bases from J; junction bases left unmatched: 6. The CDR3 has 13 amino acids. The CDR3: CASLGTGNYEQYF. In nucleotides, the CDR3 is TGTGCCAGCCTCGGGACAGGAAACTACGAGCAGTACTTC.

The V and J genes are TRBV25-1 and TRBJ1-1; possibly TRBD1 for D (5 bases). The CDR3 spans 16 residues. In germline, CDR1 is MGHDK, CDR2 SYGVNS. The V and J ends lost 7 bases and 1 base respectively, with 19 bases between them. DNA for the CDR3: TGTGCCAGCAACGGGTTAGGCAAAGGGGAGAACACTGAAGCTTTCTTT. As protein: CASNGLGKGENTEAFF. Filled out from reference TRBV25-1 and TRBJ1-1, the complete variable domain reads EADIYQTPRYLVIGTGKKITLECSQTMGHDKMYWYQQDPGMELHLIHYSYGVNSTEKGDLSSESTVSRIRTEHFPLTLESARPSHTSQYLCASNGLGKGENTEAFFGQGTRLTVV.

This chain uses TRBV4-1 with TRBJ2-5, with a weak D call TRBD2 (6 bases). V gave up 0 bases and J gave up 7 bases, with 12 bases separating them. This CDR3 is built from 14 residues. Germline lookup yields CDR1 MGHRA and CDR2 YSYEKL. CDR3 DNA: TGCGCCAGCAGCCAAGACTGGTGGGACTCGACCCAGTACTTC. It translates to CASSQDWWDSTQYF.

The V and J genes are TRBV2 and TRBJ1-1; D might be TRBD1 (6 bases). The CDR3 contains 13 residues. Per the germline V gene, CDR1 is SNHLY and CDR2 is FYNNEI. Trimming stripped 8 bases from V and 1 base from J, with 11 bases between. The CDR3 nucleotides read TGTGCCAGCCTCAACAGGGAGAACACTGAAGCTTTCTTT. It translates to CASLNRENTEAFF.

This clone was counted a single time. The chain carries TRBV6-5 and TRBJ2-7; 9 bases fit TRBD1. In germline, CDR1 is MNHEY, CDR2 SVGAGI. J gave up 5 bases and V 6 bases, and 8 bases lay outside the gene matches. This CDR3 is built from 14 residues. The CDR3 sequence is CASRLLGQGNEQYF. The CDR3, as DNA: TGTGCCAGCAGGCTCCTGGGACAGGGCAACGAGCAGTACTTC.

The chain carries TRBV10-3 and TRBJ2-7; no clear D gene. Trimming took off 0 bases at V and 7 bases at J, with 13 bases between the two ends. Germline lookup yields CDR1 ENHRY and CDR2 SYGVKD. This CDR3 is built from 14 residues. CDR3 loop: CAISESLESEEQYF. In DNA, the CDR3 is TGTGCCATCAGTGAGTCTTTGGAGTCCGAGGAGCAGTACTTC.

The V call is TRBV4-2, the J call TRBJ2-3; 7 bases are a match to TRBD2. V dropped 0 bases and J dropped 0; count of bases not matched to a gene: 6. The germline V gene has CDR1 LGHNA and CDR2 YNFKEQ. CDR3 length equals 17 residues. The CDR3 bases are TGTGCCAGCAGCCAAGAAAGGCGGGAGTCTAGCACAGATACGCAGTATTTT. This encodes CASSQERRESSTDTQYF.

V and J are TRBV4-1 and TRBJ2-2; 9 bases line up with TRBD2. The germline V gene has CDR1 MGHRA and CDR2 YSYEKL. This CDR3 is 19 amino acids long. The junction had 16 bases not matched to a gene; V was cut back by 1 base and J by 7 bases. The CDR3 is CASSQAPSGSGRKDGELFF. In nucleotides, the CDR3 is TGCGCCAGCAGCCAAGCCCCAAGTGGTAGCGGGAGAAAGGACGGGGAGCTGTTTTTT.

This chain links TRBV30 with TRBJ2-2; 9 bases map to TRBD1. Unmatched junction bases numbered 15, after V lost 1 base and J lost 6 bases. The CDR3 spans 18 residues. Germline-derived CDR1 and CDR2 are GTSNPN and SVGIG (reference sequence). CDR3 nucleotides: TGTGCCTGGAGTGATGAAATAGGCTTACAGGGGGCCGCCGGGGAGCTGTTTTTT. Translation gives CAWSDEIGLQGAAGELFF.

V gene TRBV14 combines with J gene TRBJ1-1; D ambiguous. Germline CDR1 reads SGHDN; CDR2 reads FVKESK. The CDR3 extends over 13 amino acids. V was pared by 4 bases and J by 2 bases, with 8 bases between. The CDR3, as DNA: TGTGCCAGCAGCCTACAGCATAACACTGAAGCTTTCTTT. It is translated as CASSLQHNTEAFF.

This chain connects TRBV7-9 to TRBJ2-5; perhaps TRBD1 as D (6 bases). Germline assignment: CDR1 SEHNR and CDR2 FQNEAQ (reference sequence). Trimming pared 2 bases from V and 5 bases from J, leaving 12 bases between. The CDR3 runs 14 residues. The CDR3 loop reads CASSLTLGAETQYF. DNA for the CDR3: TGTGCCAGCAGCTTAACCCTGGGGGCGGAGACCCAGTACTTC.

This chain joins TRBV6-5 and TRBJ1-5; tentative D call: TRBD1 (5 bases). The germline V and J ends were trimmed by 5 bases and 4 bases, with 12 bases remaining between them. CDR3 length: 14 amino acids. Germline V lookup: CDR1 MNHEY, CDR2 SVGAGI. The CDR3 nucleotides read TGTGCCAGCAGTAACTGGGGGGAAAATCAGCCCCAGCATTTT. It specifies CASSNWGENQPQHF.

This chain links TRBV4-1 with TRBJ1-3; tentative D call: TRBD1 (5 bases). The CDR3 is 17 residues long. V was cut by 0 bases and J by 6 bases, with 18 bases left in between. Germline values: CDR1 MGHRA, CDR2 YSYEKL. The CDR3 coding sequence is TGCGCCAGCAGCCAAGACTCTCCGACGGGGGACGCAAACACCATATATTTT. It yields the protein CASSQDSPTGDANTIYF.